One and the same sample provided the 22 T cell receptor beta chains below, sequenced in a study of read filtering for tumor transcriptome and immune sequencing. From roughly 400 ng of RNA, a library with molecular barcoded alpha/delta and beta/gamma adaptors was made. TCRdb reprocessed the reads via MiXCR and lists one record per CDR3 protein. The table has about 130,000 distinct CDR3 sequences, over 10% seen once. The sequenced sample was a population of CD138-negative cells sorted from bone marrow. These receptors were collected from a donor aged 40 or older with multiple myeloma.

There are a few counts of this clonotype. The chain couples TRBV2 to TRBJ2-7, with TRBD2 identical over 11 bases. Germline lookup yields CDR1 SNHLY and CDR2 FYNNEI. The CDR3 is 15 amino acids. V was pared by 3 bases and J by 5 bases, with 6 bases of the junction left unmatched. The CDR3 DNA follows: TGTGCCAGCAGTGAGCAAACTAGCGGGAGCCACGAGCAGTACTTC. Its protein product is CASSEQTSGSHEQYF.

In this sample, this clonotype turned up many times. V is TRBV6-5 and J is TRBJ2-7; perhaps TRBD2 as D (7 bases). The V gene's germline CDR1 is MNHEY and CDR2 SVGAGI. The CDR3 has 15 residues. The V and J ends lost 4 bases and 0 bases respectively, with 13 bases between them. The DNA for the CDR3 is TGTGCCAGCAGTTTTAACGGGGGGCCCTCCTACGAGCAGTACTTC. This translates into CASSFNGGPSYEQYF.

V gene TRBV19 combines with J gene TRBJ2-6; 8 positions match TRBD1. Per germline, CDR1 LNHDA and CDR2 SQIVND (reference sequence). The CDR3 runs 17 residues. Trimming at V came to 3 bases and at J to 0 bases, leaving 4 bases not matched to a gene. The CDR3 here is CASSIPGQVSGANVLTF. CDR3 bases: TGTGCCAGTAGTATCCCGGGACAGGTCTCTGGGGCCAACGTCCTGACTTTC.

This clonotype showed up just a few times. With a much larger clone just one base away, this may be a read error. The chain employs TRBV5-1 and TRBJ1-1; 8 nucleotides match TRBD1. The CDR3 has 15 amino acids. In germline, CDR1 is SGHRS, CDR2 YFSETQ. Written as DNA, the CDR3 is TGCGCCAACAGCGGCGAGGTCACAGGGGGTACTGAAGCTTTCTTT. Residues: CANSGEVTGGTEAFF.

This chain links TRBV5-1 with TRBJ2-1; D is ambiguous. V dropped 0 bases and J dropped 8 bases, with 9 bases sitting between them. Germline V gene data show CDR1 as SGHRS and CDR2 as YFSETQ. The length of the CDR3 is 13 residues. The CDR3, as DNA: TGCGCCAGCAGCTTGGGATCCACGGATGAGCAGTTCTTC. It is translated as CASSLGSTDEQFF.

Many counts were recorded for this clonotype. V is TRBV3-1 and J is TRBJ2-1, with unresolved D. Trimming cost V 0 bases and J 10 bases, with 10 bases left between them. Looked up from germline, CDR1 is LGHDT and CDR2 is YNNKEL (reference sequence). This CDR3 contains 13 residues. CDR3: CASSQERRLEQFF. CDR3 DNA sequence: TGTGCCAGCAGCCAAGAAAGGCGGCTGGAGCAGTTCTTC.

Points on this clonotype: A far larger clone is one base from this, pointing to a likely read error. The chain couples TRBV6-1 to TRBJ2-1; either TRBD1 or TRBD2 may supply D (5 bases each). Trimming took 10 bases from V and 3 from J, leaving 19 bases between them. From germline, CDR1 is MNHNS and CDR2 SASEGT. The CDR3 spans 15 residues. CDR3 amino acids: CAIGESAGSYNEQFF. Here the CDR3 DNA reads TGTGCCATCGGTGAGTCAGCAGGGAGCTACAATGAGCAGTTCTTC.

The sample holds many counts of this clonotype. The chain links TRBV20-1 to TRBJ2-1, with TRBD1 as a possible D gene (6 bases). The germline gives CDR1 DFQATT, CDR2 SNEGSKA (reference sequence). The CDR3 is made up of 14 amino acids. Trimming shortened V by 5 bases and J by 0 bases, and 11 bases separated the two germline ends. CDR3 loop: CSAPQGPSYNEQFF. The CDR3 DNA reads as TGCAGTGCTCCTCAGGGGCCCTCCTACAATGAGCAGTTCTTC.

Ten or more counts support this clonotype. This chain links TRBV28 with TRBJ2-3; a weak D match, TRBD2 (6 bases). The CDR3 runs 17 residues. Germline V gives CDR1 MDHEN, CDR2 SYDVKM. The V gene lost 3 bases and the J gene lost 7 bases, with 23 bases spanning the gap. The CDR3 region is CASSFSGGEAASHTQYF. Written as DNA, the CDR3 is TGTGCCAGCAGTTTTTCGGGCGGGGAGGCGGCCTCTCATACGCAGTATTTT.

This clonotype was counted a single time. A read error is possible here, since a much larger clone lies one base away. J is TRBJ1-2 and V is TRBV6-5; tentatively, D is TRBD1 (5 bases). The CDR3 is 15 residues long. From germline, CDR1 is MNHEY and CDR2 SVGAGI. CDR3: CASSYGRELADGCTF. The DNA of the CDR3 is TGTGCCAGCAGTTACGGCAGGGAGCTAGCTGATGGCTGCACCTTC.

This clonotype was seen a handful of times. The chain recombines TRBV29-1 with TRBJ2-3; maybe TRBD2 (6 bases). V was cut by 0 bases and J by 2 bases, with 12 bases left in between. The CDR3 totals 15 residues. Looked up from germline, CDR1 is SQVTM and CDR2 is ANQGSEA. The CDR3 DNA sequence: TGCAGCGTTGAAGATGGACTACGGAACACAGATACGCAGTATTTT. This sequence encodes CSVEDGLRNTDTQYF.

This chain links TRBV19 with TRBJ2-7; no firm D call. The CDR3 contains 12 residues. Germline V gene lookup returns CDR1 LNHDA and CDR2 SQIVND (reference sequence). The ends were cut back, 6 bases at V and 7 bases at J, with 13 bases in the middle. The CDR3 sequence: CASSLPIGEQYF. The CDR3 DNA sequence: TGTGCCAGTAGCCTCCCCATCGGTGAGCAGTACTTC.

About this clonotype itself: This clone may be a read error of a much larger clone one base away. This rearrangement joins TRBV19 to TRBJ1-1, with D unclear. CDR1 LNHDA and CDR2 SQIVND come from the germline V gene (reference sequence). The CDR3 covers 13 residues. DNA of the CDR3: TGTGTCAGTAATTTCGCGATGAACACTGAAGCTTTCTTT. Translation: CVSNFAMNTEAFF.

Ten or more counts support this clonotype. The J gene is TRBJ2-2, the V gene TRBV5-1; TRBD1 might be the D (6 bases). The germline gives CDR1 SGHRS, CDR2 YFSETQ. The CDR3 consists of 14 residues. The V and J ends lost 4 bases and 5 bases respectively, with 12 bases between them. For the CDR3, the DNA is TGCGCCAGCAGCCCGAACCAGGGGACCGGGGAGCTGTTTTTT. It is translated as CASSPNQGTGELFF. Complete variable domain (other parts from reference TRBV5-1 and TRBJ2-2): KAGVTQTPRYLIKTRGQQVTLSCSPISGHRSVSWYQQTPGQGLQFLFEYFSETQRNKGNFPGRFSGRQFSNSRSEMNVSTLELGDSALYLCASSPNQGTGELFFGEGSRLTVL.

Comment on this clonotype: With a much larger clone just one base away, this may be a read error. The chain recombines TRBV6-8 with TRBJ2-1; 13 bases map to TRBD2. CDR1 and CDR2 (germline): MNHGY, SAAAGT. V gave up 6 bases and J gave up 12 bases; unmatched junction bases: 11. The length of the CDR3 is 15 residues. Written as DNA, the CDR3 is TGTGCCAGCAGGGGGACTAGCGGGGAAGAATGTGGGCAGTTCTTC. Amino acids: CASRGTSGEECGQFF.

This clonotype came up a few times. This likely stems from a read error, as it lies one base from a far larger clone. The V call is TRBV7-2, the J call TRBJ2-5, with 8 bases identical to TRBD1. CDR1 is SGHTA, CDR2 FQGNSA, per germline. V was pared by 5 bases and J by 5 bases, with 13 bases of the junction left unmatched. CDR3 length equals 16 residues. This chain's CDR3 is CASSASRTGRGETQYF. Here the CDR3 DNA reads TGTGCCAGCAGCGCCTCCCGGACAGGGCGTGGGGAGACCCAGTACTTC.

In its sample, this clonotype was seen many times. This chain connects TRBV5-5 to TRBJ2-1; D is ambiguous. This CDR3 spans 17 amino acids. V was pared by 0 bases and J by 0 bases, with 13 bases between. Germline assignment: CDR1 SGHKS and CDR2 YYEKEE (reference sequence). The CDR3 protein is CASSLARQPISYNEQFF. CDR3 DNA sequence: TGTGCCAGCAGCTTGGCCAGGCAGCCAATCTCCTACAATGAGCAGTTCTTC. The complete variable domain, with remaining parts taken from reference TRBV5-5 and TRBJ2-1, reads DAGVTQSPTHLIKTRGQQVTLRCSPISGHKSVSWYQQVLGQGPQFIFQYYEKEERGRGNFPDRFSARQFPNYSSELNVNALLLGDSALYLCASSLARQPISYNEQFFGPGTRLTVL.

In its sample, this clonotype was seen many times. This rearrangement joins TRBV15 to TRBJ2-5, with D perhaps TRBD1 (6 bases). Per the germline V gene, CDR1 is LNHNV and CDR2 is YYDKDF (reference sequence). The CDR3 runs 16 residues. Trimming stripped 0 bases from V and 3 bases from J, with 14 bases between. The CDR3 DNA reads TGTGCCACCAGCAGAGATAATGCGGCAGGGGAAGAGACCCAGTACTTC. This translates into CATSRDNAAGEETQYF.

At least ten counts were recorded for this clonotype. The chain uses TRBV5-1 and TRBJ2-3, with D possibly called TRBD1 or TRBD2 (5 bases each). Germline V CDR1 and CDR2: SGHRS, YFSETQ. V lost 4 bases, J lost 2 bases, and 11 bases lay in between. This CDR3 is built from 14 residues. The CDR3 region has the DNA TGCGCCAGCAGCCCCGGGACCTTCACAGATACGCAGTATTTT. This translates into CASSPGTFTDTQYF.

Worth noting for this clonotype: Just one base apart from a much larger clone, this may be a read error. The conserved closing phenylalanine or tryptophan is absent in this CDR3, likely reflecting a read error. The CDR3 is CASSQQGAEAFL. CDR3 DNA: TGTGCCAGCAGTCAACAGGGCGCTGAAGCTTTCCTT. V usage is TRBV28 and J usage is TRBJ1-1; the D gene is possibly TRBD1 (6 bases). V shed 5 bases and J shed 6 bases, with 10 bases lying between them. This CDR3 has 12 amino acids. CDR1 and CDR2 (germline): MDHEN, SYDVKM.

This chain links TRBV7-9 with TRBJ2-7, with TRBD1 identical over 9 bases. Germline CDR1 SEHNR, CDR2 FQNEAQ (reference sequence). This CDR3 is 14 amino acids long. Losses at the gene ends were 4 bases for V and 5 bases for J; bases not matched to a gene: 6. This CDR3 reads CASSWTGQGDEQYF. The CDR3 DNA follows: TGTGCCAGCAGCTGGACGGGACAGGGAGACGAGCAGTACTTC. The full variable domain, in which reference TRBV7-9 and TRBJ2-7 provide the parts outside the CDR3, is DTGVSQNPRHKITKRGQNVTFRCDPISEHNRLYWYRQTLGQGPEFLTYFQNEAQLEKSRLLSDRFSAERPKGSFSTLEIQRTEQGDSAMYLCASSWTGQGDEQYFGPGTRLTVT.

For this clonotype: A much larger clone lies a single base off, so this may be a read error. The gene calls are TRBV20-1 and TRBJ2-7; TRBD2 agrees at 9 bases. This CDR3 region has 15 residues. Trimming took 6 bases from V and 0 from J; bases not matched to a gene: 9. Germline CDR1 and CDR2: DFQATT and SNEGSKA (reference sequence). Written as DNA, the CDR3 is TGCAGTGCCAACCCCGTTAGCGGGAGCTCCTACGAGCAGTACTTC. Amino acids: CSANPVSGSSYEQYF.